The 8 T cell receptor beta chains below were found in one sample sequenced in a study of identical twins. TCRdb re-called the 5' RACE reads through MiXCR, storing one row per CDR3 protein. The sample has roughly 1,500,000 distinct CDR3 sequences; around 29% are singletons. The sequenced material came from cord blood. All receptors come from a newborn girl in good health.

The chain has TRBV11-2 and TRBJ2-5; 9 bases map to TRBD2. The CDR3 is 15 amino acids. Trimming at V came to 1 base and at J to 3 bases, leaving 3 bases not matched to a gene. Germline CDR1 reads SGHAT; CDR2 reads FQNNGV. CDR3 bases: TGTGCCAGCAGCTTAGGGCGGGGGGGTAAAGAGACCCAGTACTTC. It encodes CASSLGRGGKETQYF.

The CDR3 reads CASSLGTSGSGEQYF. The DNA for the CDR3 is TGTGCCAGCAGTTTAGGGACTAGCGGGAGCGGCGAGCAGTACTTC. The chain couples TRBV27 to TRBJ2-7; 14 bases fit TRBD2. The V gene's germline CDR1 is MNHEY and CDR2 SMNVEV (reference sequence). With 2 bases clipped from V and 6 bases from J, the junction kept 3 bases outside the gene matches. The CDR3 covers 15 residues.

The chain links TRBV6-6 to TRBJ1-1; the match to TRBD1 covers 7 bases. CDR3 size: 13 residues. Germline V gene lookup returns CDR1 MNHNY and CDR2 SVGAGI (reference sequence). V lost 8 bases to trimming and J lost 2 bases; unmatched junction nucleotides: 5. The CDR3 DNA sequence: TGTGCCAGCGTGAGGGGGCACAACACTGAAGCTTTCTTT. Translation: CASVRGHNTEAFF.

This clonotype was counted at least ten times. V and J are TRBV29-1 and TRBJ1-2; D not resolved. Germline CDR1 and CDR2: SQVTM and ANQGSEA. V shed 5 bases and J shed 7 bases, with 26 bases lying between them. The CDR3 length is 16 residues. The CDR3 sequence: CSVPRRDIGFGSGYTF. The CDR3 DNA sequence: TGCAGCGTTCCCAGGAGGGATATAGGCTTCGGGAGTGGCTACACCTTC. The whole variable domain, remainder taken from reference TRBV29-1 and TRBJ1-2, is SAVISQKPSRDICQRGTSLTIQCQVDSQVTMMFWYRQQPGQSLTLIATANQGSEATYESGFVIDKFPISRPNLTFSTLTVSNMSPEDSSIYLCSVPRRDIGFGSGYTFGSGTRLTVV.

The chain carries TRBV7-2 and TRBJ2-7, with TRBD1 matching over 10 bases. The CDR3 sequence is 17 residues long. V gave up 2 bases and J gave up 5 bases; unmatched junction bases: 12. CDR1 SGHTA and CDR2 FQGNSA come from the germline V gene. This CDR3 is CASSLLIFLDRGHEQYF. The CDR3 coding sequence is TGTGCCAGCAGCTTACTGATATTTCTAGACAGGGGGCACGAGCAGTACTTC.

CDR3 loop: CASSSGLVIDEQYF. In DNA form, the CDR3 reads TGCGCCAGCAGCTCCGGACTAGTCATCGATGAGCAGTACTTC. The genes are TRBV5-1 and TRBJ2-5; 7 bases align to TRBD2. Unmatched junction bases numbered 13, after V lost 3 bases and J lost 11 bases. CDR1 is SGHRS and CDR2 is YFSETQ in the germline V gene. The CDR3 loop spans 14 amino acids. Together with reference TRBV5-1 and TRBJ2-5, the CDR3 gives the full variable domain: KAGVTQTPRYLIKTRGQQVTLSCSPISGHRSVSWYQQTPGQGLQFLFEYFSETQRNKGNFPGRFSGRQFSNSRSEMNVSTLELGDSALYLCASSSGLVIDEQYFGPGTRLLVL.

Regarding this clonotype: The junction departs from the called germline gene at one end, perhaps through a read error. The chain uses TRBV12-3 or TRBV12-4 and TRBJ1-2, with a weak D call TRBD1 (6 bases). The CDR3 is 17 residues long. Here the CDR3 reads CASSFFPYRTANHGYTF. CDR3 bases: TGTGCCAGCAGTTTCTTCCCCTATCGGACAGCTAACCATGGCTACACCTTC.

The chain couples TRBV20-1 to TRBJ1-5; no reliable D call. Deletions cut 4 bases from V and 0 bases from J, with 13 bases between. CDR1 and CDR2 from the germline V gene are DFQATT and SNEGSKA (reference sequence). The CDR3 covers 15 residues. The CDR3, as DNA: TGCAGTGCTAAAAGACGGCAAAATAGCAATCAGCCCCAGCATTTT. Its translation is CSAKRRQNSNQPQHF.